The next 25 T cell receptor beta chains were all read from a single sample in a study of Graves' ophthalmopathy and Graves' hyperthyroidism. Researchers took RNA transcripts and amplified TCR beta CDR3 regions from them. Second-round multiplex PCR followed a first-round RT-PCR using HTBI primers. Via MiXCR, TCRdb re-called the multiplex PCR reads, giving one row per CDR3 protein. The sample lists approximately 640,000 distinct CDR3 sequences, about two fifths occurring once. The sample consisted of peripheral blood. The receptor source for this set is an adult man with Graves' ophthalmopathy.

This clonotype was seen at least ten times. The chain is built from TRBV7-6 and TRBJ1-1; tentatively, D is TRBD1 (6 bases). Germline-derived CDR1 and CDR2 are SGHVS and FNYEAQ. V was cut by 2 bases and J by 2 bases, with 9 bases left in between. The CDR3 consists of 14 residues. CDR3 coding DNA: TGTGCCAGCAGCTTATGGGGGCGTAACACTGAAGCTTTCTTT. Its translation is CASSLWGRNTEAFF.

Many counts were recorded for this clonotype. V gene TRBV10-2 combines with J gene TRBJ2-5; possible D gene TRBD2, 6 bases. Trimming pared 7 bases from V and 4 bases from J, leaving 10 bases between. The CDR3 loop spans 12 amino acids. Per germline, CDR1 WSHSY and CDR2 SAAADI. CDR3 region: CASTSGLETQYF. The CDR3 bases are TGCGCCAGCACGAGCGGGCTAGAGACCCAGTACTTC.

This clonotype was seen just once. The final CDR3 position lacks the conserved phenylalanine or tryptophan, pointing to a likely read error. No DNA is shown, since the ends of the CDR3 on it are uncertain; the CDR3 is the one TCRdb lists. CDR3 in amino acids: CASSPPLGTR. The chain uses TRBV19 and TRBJ2-6; TRBD1, the table's D call, lacks a check against the DNA. Germline CDR1 and CDR2: LNHDA and SQIVND (reference sequence). 10 amino acids form the CDR3, both terminal residues included.

This clonotype was picked up one time. A much larger clone sits a single nucleotide away, making a read error possible. The genes are TRBV7-9 and TRBJ2-5, with 9 bases lining up with TRBD2. CDR3 size: 15 residues. The ends lost 1 base at V and 11 bases at J; junction bases unmatched: 11. CDR1 SEHNR and CDR2 FQNEAQ come from the germline V gene (reference sequence). The DNA of the CDR3 is TGTGCCAGCAGCTTAGGCGGACTAGCGAGCGACGGGCAGTACTTC. This sequence encodes CASSLGGLASDGQYF.

The V call is TRBV29-1, the J call TRBJ2-5, with TRBD1 matching 7 bases. With V trimmed by 6 bases and J by 3 bases, 7 bases remained unmatched. The CDR3 covers 13 residues. Per the germline V gene, CDR1 is SQVTM and CDR2 is ANQGSEA. In nucleotides, the CDR3 is TGCAGCGTCCAAGGGGACAGAGAAGAGACCCAGTACTTC. Protein: CSVQGDREETQYF.

Points on this clonotype: A much larger clonotype is one base distant, so this may be a read error. The chain links TRBV19 to TRBJ1-5; TRBD1 aligns across 7 bases. The CDR3 loop spans 12 amino acids. The V gene's germline CDR1 is LNHDA and CDR2 SQIVND (reference sequence). For the CDR3, the DNA is TGTGCCACCGGAGGGGGCCATCAGCCCAAGCATTTT. It codes for CATGGGHQPKHF.

This clonotype was counted between two and nine times. The chain carries TRBV5-1 and TRBJ1-6; 10 nucleotides align to TRBD1. The CDR3 has 17 residues. The V gene's germline CDR1 is SGHRS and CDR2 YFSETQ. The V segment lost 2 bases and the J segment 8 bases; nucleotides outside the gene matches: 10. CDR3 in DNA: TGCGCCAGCAGCTTTGTCCCCGGGACAGGGGAGGATTCACCCCTCCACTTT. This translates into CASSFVPGTGEDSPLHF.

Notes on this clonotype: Just one base apart from a much larger clone, this may be a read error. V and J are TRBV20-1 and TRBJ2-5; possible D gene TRBD2, 5 bases. This CDR3 is built from 13 residues. V was clipped by 6 bases and J by 3 bases, with 14 bases between them. Germline V lookup: CDR1 DFQATT, CDR2 SNEGSKA (reference sequence). The CDR3 protein is CSAKGGGKETQYF. The CDR3 DNA follows: TGCAGTGCCAAAGGAGGAGGAAAAGAGACCCAGTACTTC.

The chain employs TRBV20-1 and TRBJ2-5, with 7 nucleotides matching TRBD2. V dropped 6 bases and J dropped 3; count of bases not matched to a gene: 7. CDR1 is DFQATT and CDR2 is SNEGSKA in the germline V gene (reference sequence). This CDR3 comprises 13 residues. CDR3 DNA sequence: TGCAGTGCCGCTCTGGGGGGGGAAGAGACCCAGTACTTC. It translates to CSAALGGEETQYF.

This clonotype was seen ten or more times. The chain uses TRBV11-1 and TRBJ2-5; no clear D gene. Trimming stripped 5 bases from V and 0 bases from J, with 7 bases between. This CDR3 region has 13 residues. In germline, CDR1 is SGHAT, CDR2 FQDESV (reference sequence). This CDR3 is CASSGRYQETQYF. The CDR3 coding sequence is TGTGCCAGCAGCGGACGGTACCAAGAGACCCAGTACTTC.

This clonotype was detected many times. The chain uses TRBV29-1 and TRBJ1-1, with a tentative D call TRBD1 (6 bases). Germline V gene data show CDR1 as SQVTM and CDR2 as ANQGSEA. V lost 3 bases to trimming and J lost 4 bases, with 18 bases between them. The CDR3 spans 15 residues. The CDR3 nucleotides are TGCAGCGTTGATAGGGGGGGGGAATGGATCACTGAAGCTTTCTTT. Translation: CSVDRGGEWITEAFF.

For this clonotype: A much larger clone is a single base away; this may be a read error. The V and J genes are TRBV7-9 and TRBJ1-2; D unclear. CDR1 SEHNR and CDR2 FQNEAQ come from the germline V gene (reference sequence). CDR3 length: 13 residues. In DNA, the CDR3 is TGTGCCAGCAGCTTATCTGGATCCTATGGCTACGCCTTC. It encodes CASSLSGSYGYAF.

This clonotype has only a few counts. This chain connects TRBV11-2 to TRBJ2-5, with D perhaps matching TRBD1 (6 bases). Trimming removed 0 bases from V and 6 bases from J, with 23 bases in between. The CDR3 is 18 residues long. Germline lookup yields CDR1 SGHAT and CDR2 FQNNGV. Here the CDR3 DNA reads TGTGCCAGCAGCTTAGATATTACGGAAGGCAGGGGTGGGAAGACCCAGTACTTC. Its translation is CASSLDITEGRGGKTQYF.

In its sample, this clonotype was seen many times. CDR3 DNA: TGTGCCAGCAGGTCGTCACGCAATCAGCCCCAGCATTTT. Its translation is CASRSSRNQPQHF. The V call is TRBV6-5, the J call TRBJ1-5, with D uncertain. The CDR3 sequence is 13 residues long. Germline loops: CDR1 MNHEY, CDR2 SVGAGI. V lost 6 bases and J lost 2, with 8 bases in between.

This clonotype has at least ten counts. The CDR3 is CASSITREGGETQYF. As DNA, the CDR3 is TGTGCCAGTAGTATCACCAGAGAAGGTGGGGAGACCCAGTACTTC. The V and J genes are TRBV19 and TRBJ2-5; D uncertain. The ends were cut back, 3 bases at V and 5 bases at J, with 16 bases in the middle. Germline CDR1 reads LNHDA; CDR2 reads SQIVND (reference sequence). The CDR3 totals 15 residues.

On this clonotype itself: Relative to the germline gene, one junction end is altered; a read error may explain this. The chain employs TRBV5-1 and TRBJ1-1; a possible D gene is TRBD1 (6 bases). The CDR3 totals 13 residues. CDR1 SGHRS and CDR2 YFSETQ come from the germline V gene. The CDR3 sequence: CAGSQGLNTEAFF. CDR3 sequence (DNA): TGCGCCGGCAGTCAGGGGTTGAACACTGAAGCTTTCTTT. Based on the CDR3 plus reference TRBV5-1 and TRBJ1-1, the full variable domain is KAGVTQTPRYLIKTRGQQVTLSCSPISGHRSVSWYQQTPGQGLQFLFEYFSETQRNKGNFPGRFSGRQFSNSRSEMNVSTLELGDSALYLCAGSQGLNTEAFFGQGTRLTVV.

Remarks on this clonotype: One end of the junction does not line up with germline, which may come from a read error. The V and J genes are TRBV19 and TRBJ1-6; D is perhaps TRBD1 (5 bases). CDR1 is LNHDA and CDR2 is SQIVND in the germline V gene (reference sequence). The CDR3 covers 13 residues. CDR3 residues: CASSRGRGSLLHF. The CDR3 bases are TGTGCCAGTAGTAGGGGCCGGGGGTCACTCCTCCACTTT. Based on the CDR3 plus reference TRBV19 and TRBJ1-6, the full variable domain is DGGITQSPKYLFRKEGQNVTLSCEQNLNHDAMYWYRQDPGQGLRLIYYSQIVNDFQKGDIAEGYSVSREKKESFPLTVTSAQKNPTAFYLCASSRGRGSLLHFGNGTRLTVT.

Here the CDR3 DNA reads TGTGCCAGCAGCGTAGCCCCGGGACAGGGGGGAGACATTCAGTACTTC. This translates into CASSVAPGQGGDIQYF. The chain couples TRBV9 to TRBJ2-5; 11 bases are a match to TRBD1. Gene TRBJ2-4 matches the end of the DNA better, so the J call may be wrong. The germline V gene has CDR1 SGDLS and CDR2 YYNGEE. This CDR3 contains 16 residues.

The chain joins TRBV11-2 to TRBJ2-7; 7 bases are shared with TRBD1. CDR1 and CDR2 from the germline V gene are SGHAT and FQNNGV. The ends lost 5 bases at V and 4 bases at J; junction bases unmatched: 11. The CDR3 sequence is 15 residues long. CDR3 loop: CASSLGTAPDYEQYF. In nucleotides, the CDR3 is TGTGCCAGCAGCCTTGGGACAGCTCCTGATTACGAGCAGTACTTC.

This clonotype was detected many times. J is TRBJ2-5 and V is TRBV29-1; D is perhaps TRBD1 (6 bases). CDR3 size: 14 residues. V lost 7 bases, J lost 0 bases, and 15 bases lay in between. Germline values: CDR1 SQVTM, CDR2 ANQGSEA. The CDR3 region has the DNA TGCAGCGCCACCCAGGACAGTTACCAAGAGACCCAGTACTTC. Translation gives CSATQDSYQETQYF.

J is TRBJ2-3 and V is TRBV5-6; D perhaps matches TRBD2 (5 bases). V shed 8 bases and J shed 4 bases, with 14 bases lying between them. CDR3 length: 13 amino acids. The V gene's germline CDR1 is SGHDT and CDR2 YYEEEE. The CDR3 DNA reads TGTGCCAGTAGAGGACTTCGGGCAGATACGCAGTATTTT. Translation: CASRGLRADTQYF.

The rearrangement joins TRBV29-1 to TRBJ1-1; possible D gene TRBD1, 6 bases. CDR3 size: 15 residues. CDR1 SQVTM and CDR2 ANQGSEA come from the germline V gene. Trimming shortened V by 6 bases and J by 1 base, and 18 bases separated the two germline ends. CDR3 nucleotide sequence: TGCAGCGTCGGAAAGGGACAAACCACGAACACTGAAGCTTTCTTT. This sequence encodes CSVGKGQTTNTEAFF.

The rearrangement uses TRBV10-3 and TRBJ2-5, with 9 bases identical to TRBD1. The J segment lost 9 bases and the V segment lost 10 bases, leaving 18 bases of the junction unmatched. Germline loops: CDR1 ENHRY, CDR2 SYGVKD. The CDR3 has 15 residues. In DNA form, the CDR3 reads TGTGCCAGCAAACCTGGGACAGGGAGCTATCAGCCCCAGTACTTC. Translated, it gives CASKPGTGSYQPQYF.

This clonotype was picked up many times. This could be a read error, since a much larger clone is one nucleotide away. The V gene is TRBV2, the J gene TRBJ1-2; D gene ambiguous. Trimming took off 3 bases at V and 3 bases at J, with 2 bases between the two ends. Germline lookup yields CDR1 SNHLY and CDR2 FYNNEI. The CDR3 extends over 11 amino acids. This CDR3 reads CASSEDYGYTF. CDR3 DNA sequence: TGTGCCAGCAGTGAGGACTATGGCTACACCTTC.

In this sample, this clonotype turned up many times. The V gene is TRBV19, the J gene TRBJ1-5; D remains unclear. This CDR3 spans 13 amino acids. From germline, CDR1 is LNHDA and CDR2 SQIVND (reference sequence). V lost 3 bases and J 7 bases, leaving 10 bases between the germline ends. The DNA for the CDR3 is TGTGCCAGTAGTATTCCTGCAGGCCAGCCCCAGCATTTT. This codes for CASSIPAGQPQHF.